This TCR beta chain was captured in a study of T cells in Graves' hyperthyroidism and ophthalmopathy. As regards this clonotype: What it recognizes is unknown. A read error may produce the germline difference seen at one junction end.

Regarding the study as a whole: Blood also held most thyroid clonotypes expanded beyond 0.001.

RNA transcripts yielded amplified TCR beta CDR3 regions. Primed by the HTBI set, a first-round RT-PCR was run on the TCR CDR3. Each CDR3 protein is one row after TCRdb ran MiXCR on the multiplex PCR reads. The table includes roughly 500,000 distinct CDR3 sequences, over 35% detected once. CDR3 length equals 15 residues. Per germline, CDR1 MGHDK and CDR2 SYGVNS. The chain employs TRBV25-1 and TRBJ1-2; D may be TRBD1 (6 bases). Sequencing was carried out using peripheral blood or thyroid tissue (not recorded which). The source of this sequence is an adult woman with Graves' disease, either hyperthyroidism or ophthalmopathy (not recorded which). In DNA, the CDR3 is TGTACCAGCAGAGGCCGCGACAGGTTACATCATGGCTACACCTTC. Translation gives CTSRGRDRLHHGYTF.